The 4 T cell receptor beta chains below were found in one sample sequenced in a study of radiotherapy plus CTLA-4 blockade in lung cancer. Sequencing was performed with immunoSEQ multiplex PCR; in TCRdb, only in-frame clones are kept and a portion is missing. The sample has 65,000 to 95,000 clones, roughly 91% seen once. The source was peripheral blood, collected from a patient treated with radiotherapy plus ipilimumab. The receptors shown here come from a human donor with non-small cell lung cancer that progressed on radiotherapy plus ipilimumab.

The chain is built from TRBV5-4 and TRBJ2-2, with 11 bases matching TRBD2. Trimming removed 4 bases from V and 5 bases from J; junction bases left unmatched: 4. The CDR3 is 15 amino acids. CDR1 is SGHNT, CDR2 YYREEE, per germline (reference sequence). This CDR3 is CASSLGTSGTGELFF. The CDR3 region has the DNA TGTGCCAGCAGCCTCGGGACTAGCGGAACCGGGGAGCTGTTTTTT.

V and J are TRBV30 and TRBJ2-1; 7 positions agree with TRBD1. The CDR3 has 15 residues. Germline V gene data show CDR1 as GTSNPN and CDR2 as SVGIG (reference sequence). The V segment lost 3 bases and the J segment 7 bases; nucleotides outside the gene matches: 12. The CDR3 region has the DNA TGTGCCTGGAGGTTCACAGGGGCGAGTACGAATGAGCAGTTCTTC. As protein: CAWRFTGASTNEQFF.

The chain is built from TRBV28 and TRBJ1-3; 9 bases fit TRBD1. The CDR3 spans 15 residues. CDR1 is MDHEN and CDR2 is SYDVKM in the germline V gene. The V gene end was trimmed by 4 bases and the J gene end by 4 bases; junction bases not matched to a gene: 5. CDR3 amino acids: CASSSGTGLGNTIYF. CDR3 nucleotide sequence: TGTGCCAGCAGTTCCGGGACAGGGCTGGGAAACACCATATATTTT.

The gene calls are TRBV19 and TRBJ1-5; TRBD1 might be the D (6 bases). The length of the CDR3 is 14 residues. V lost 3 bases to trimming and J lost 2 bases, with 8 bases between them. CDR1 LNHDA and CDR2 SQIVND come from the germline V gene (reference sequence). The CDR3 DNA sequence: TGTGCCAGTAGTATCAGGGGCGGCAATCAGCCCCAGCATTTT. Protein sequence: CASSIRGGNQPQHF. Together with reference TRBV19 and TRBJ1-5, the CDR3 gives the full variable domain: DGGITQSPKYLFRKEGQNVTLSCEQNLNHDAMYWYRQDPGQGLRLIYYSQIVNDFQKGDIAEGYSVSREKKESFPLTVTSAQKNPTAFYLCASSIRGGNQPQHFGDGTRLSIL.